Below, 26 T cell receptor beta chains from the same sample are listed, as sequenced in a study of T cell changes during pregnancy in multiple sclerosis. Libraries were prepared by immunoSEQ multiplex PCR; TCRdb keeps only in-frame clonotypes and omits some of them. The sample lists tens of thousands of clones; around 80% were seen once. The sequencing used CD4+ T cells from peripheral blood mononuclear cells, collected before pregnancy. The receptors originated from a female donor with multiple sclerosis, enrolled in a pregnancy study.

Here the CDR3 DNA reads TGTGCCAGCAGCTTAGTACAGGGTGGTGGCTACACCTTC. Protein: CASSLVQGGGYTF. The V and J genes are TRBV11-2 and TRBJ1-2, with D perhaps matching TRBD1 (6 bases). The V gene's germline CDR1 is SGHAT and CDR2 FQNNGV. The CDR3 extends over 13 amino acids. V lost 1 base and J 7 bases, leaving 10 bases between the germline ends.

The CDR3 protein is CASMELGSGNSPLHF. In nucleotides, the CDR3 is TGTGCCAGCATGGAACTTGGTTCGGGTAATTCACCCCTCCACTTT. The chain couples TRBV2 to TRBJ1-6; D gene ambiguous. Germline V CDR1 and CDR2: SNHLY, FYNNEI. Between the trimmed V and J ends, which lost 7 bases and 6 bases, there was a span of 16 bases. This CDR3 is 15 amino acids long.

The rearrangement uses TRBV7-2 and TRBJ1-1; no firm D call. Trimming removed 4 bases at V and 1 base at J, with 10 bases between. This CDR3 is built from 14 residues. CDR1 is SGHTA and CDR2 is FQGNSA in the germline V gene. The CDR3, as DNA: TGTGCCAGCAGCTCGTTCCCAGAGAACACTGAAGCTTTCTTT. Translating gives CASSSFPENTEAFF.

The rearrangement uses TRBV6-1 and TRBJ1-3; 7 bases are shared with TRBD1. Looked up from germline, CDR1 is MNHNS and CDR2 is SASEGT. The CDR3 length is 15 residues. With 1 base clipped from V and 4 bases from J, the junction kept 4 bases outside the gene matches. CDR3 in amino acids: CASSEDNRGGNTIYF. Written as DNA, the CDR3 is TGTGCCAGCAGTGAAGATAACAGGGGAGGAAACACCATATATTTT.

The V call is TRBV30, the J call TRBJ1-3; no clear D gene. Germline loops: CDR1 GTSNPN, CDR2 SVGIG (reference sequence). Trimming took 2 bases from V and 4 from J, leaving 9 bases between them. The CDR3 is made up of 13 amino acids. The CDR3 bases are TGTGCCTGGAGTATCCCCTTAGGAAACACCATATATTTT. It translates to CAWSIPLGNTIYF.

The rearrangement links TRBV6-5 to TRBJ1-4; 8 positions match TRBD1. V lost 2 bases to trimming and J lost 8 bases; unmatched junction nucleotides: 10. There are 16 residues in the CDR3. Per germline, CDR1 MNHEY and CDR2 SVGAGI. CDR3 in amino acids: CASSYRGQGGREKLFF. The DNA for the CDR3 is TGTGCCAGCAGTTACCGAGGACAGGGAGGAAGGGAAAAACTGTTTTTT.

The chain couples TRBV19 to TRBJ1-4; perhaps TRBD1 as D (5 bases). V was clipped by 5 bases and J by 0 bases, with 7 bases between them. The germline gives CDR1 LNHDA, CDR2 SQIVND (reference sequence). The CDR3 spans 14 residues. The CDR3 spells CASSWGATNEKLFF. The CDR3 DNA sequence: TGTGCCAGTAGTTGGGGGGCAACTAATGAAAAACTGTTTTTT.

The chain recombines TRBV9 with TRBJ1-2, with TRBD1 identical over 9 bases. The CDR3 has 14 residues. Germline CDR1 is SGDLS and CDR2 is YYNGEE. V was clipped by 4 bases and J by 8 bases; unmatched bases: 9. The CDR3, as DNA: TGTGCCAGCAGCCCCCGGACAGGGGCAGGAGGCTACACCTTC. It translates to CASSPRTGAGGYTF.

The chain joins TRBV6-5 to TRBJ1-2, with TRBD1 as a possible D gene (6 bases). The V gene lost 5 bases and the J gene lost 4 bases, with 11 bases spanning the gap. CDR1 is MNHEY, CDR2 SVGAGI, per germline. This CDR3 contains 13 residues. The CDR3 region has the DNA TGTGCCAGCAGTCGACAGGAGAGCTATGGCTACACCTTC. Amino acids: CASSRQESYGYTF.

The chain is built from TRBV19 and TRBJ1-2, with D possibly matching TRBD1 (6 bases). The CDR3 contains 14 residues. V lost 5 bases and J lost 6, with 16 bases in between. The V gene's germline CDR1 is LNHDA and CDR2 SQIVND (reference sequence). The CDR3 bases are TGTGCCAGTAGTCCCGGGACATACCCGGATGGCTACACCTTC. Its translation: CASSPGTYPDGYTF.

The gene calls are TRBV19 and TRBJ1-2; TRBD1 matches 9 bases. The CDR3 is 14 residues long. V lost 5 bases, J lost 5 bases, and 6 bases stayed unmatched. The germline CDR1 and CDR2 sequences are LNHDA and SQIVND (reference sequence). The CDR3 bases are TGTGCCAGTAGTCCCGGGGACAGGGCGTATGGCTACACCTTC. This encodes CASSPGDRAYGYTF.

A few counts support this clone. The J gene is TRBJ1-5, the V gene TRBV28; no clear D gene. The CDR3 has 14 residues. Germline-derived CDR1 and CDR2 are MDHEN and SYDVKM. V lost 4 bases to trimming and J lost 0 bases, with 7 bases between them. For the CDR3, the DNA is TGTGCCAGCAGTTACCCAGATAGCAATCAGCCCCAGCATTTT. The encoded protein is CASSYPDSNQPQHF.

The chain couples TRBV27 to TRBJ1-2; D gene unclear. Germline loops: CDR1 MNHEY, CDR2 SMNVEV (reference sequence). V shed 0 bases and J shed 8 bases, with 16 bases lying between them. This CDR3 contains 15 residues. The CDR3 DNA reads as TGTGCCAGCAGTTTATCGCCCGGTTTTTCTAGGGGCTACACCTTC. Its protein product is CASSLSPGFSRGYTF.

This chain joins TRBV11-2 and TRBJ2-3, with D possibly TRBD1 on 5 matching bases. Trimming took off 5 bases at V and 3 bases at J, with 12 bases between the two ends. CDR1 and CDR2 from the germline V gene are SGHAT and FQNNGV. The CDR3 length is 14 residues. The CDR3 protein is CASSQDRTTDTQYF. CDR3 nucleotides: TGTGCCAGCAGCCAGGACCGGACAACAGATACGCAGTATTTT.

This sequence joins TRBV19 and TRBJ1-3; no firm D call. The CDR3 sequence is 17 residues long. The V and J ends lost 1 base and 3 bases respectively, with 16 bases between them. The germline gives CDR1 LNHDA, CDR2 SQIVND (reference sequence). CDR3 DNA sequence: TGTGCCAGTAGTATAGGTATAGGCCGCCGGGGTGGAAACACCATATATTTT. Protein product: CASSIGIGRRGGNTIYF. The full variable domain, in which reference TRBV19 and TRBJ1-3 provide the parts outside the CDR3, is DGGITQSPKYLFRKEGQNVTLSCEQNLNHDAMYWYRQDPGQGLRLIYYSQIVNDFQKGDIAEGYSVSREKKESFPLTVTSAQKNPTAFYLCASSIGIGRRGGNTIYFGEGSWLTVV.

The V and J genes are TRBV5-1 and TRBJ2-3, with TRBD2 matching over 8 bases. J gave up 5 bases and V 4 bases, and 9 bases lay outside the gene matches. Per the germline V gene, CDR1 is SGHRS and CDR2 is YFSETQ. The CDR3 consists of 15 residues. CDR3: CASSSGTRVEDTQYF. In DNA, the CDR3 is TGCGCCAGCAGCAGCGGGACTAGGGTCGAAGATACGCAGTATTTT.

V is TRBV7-9 and J is TRBJ1-1; possible D gene TRBD1, 5 bases. CDR3 length: 13 amino acids. CDR1 is SEHNR and CDR2 is FQNEAQ in the germline V gene (reference sequence). V lost 5 bases to trimming and J lost 4 bases, with 11 bases between them. The CDR3 reads CASSPTVSTEAFF. The CDR3 DNA follows: TGTGCCAGCAGCCCGACAGTAAGCACTGAAGCTTTCTTT.

This clone was found once. This chain joins TRBV7-2 and TRBJ2-3, with unresolved D. This CDR3 comprises 14 residues. CDR1 is SGHTA, CDR2 FQGNSA, per germline. Trimming removed 3 bases at V and 6 bases at J, with 13 bases between. The CDR3 DNA follows: TGTGCCAGCAGCTTTCCAGTGGTTCTTGATACGCAGTATTTT. Encoded protein: CASSFPVVLDTQYF.

The table lists this clone with a count of one. J is TRBJ2-3 and V is TRBV13; D is unclear. V was pared by 0 bases and J by 6 bases, with 7 bases between. CDR1 and CDR2 (germline): PRHDT, FYEKMQ (reference sequence). The CDR3 is 13 residues long. This CDR3 is CASSLGTRDTQYF. CDR3 coding DNA: TGTGCCAGCAGCTTAGGGACGCGGGATACGCAGTATTTT.

Here the CDR3 reads CASSLGGGGSYEQYF. CDR3 nucleotide sequence: TGTGCCAGCAGCTTAGGGGGCGGGGGCTCCTACGAGCAGTACTTC. This sequence joins TRBV11-2 and TRBJ2-7; TRBD2 matches at 7 bases. Trimming cost V 1 base and J 0 bases; bases outside gene matches: 3. Germline-derived CDR1 and CDR2 are SGHAT and FQNNGV. The CDR3 contains 15 residues.

The gene calls are TRBV10-3 and TRBJ1-1; D gene uncertain. V was cut by 7 bases and J by 7 bases, with 13 bases left in between. The CDR3 has 12 amino acids. CDR1 ENHRY and CDR2 SYGVKD come from the germline V gene. DNA of the CDR3: TGTGCCATCATGAGAAGAACGGGTGAAGCTTTCTTT. Encoded protein: CAIMRRTGEAFF.

This clone has just one count. The chain employs TRBV7-6 and TRBJ1-5, with 8 bases matching TRBD1. The germline gives CDR1 SGHVS, CDR2 FNYEAQ. This CDR3 region has 16 residues. V trimming: 5 bases; J trimming: 0 bases; junction bases outside the gene matches: 6. The CDR3 is CASSPGTGASNQPQHF. The CDR3 nucleotides read TGTGCCAGCAGCCCAGGGACAGGAGCTAGCAATCAGCCCCAGCATTTT.

CDR3 in amino acids: CASSPPALGSPLHF. The CDR3 DNA sequence: TGCGCCAGCAGCCCCCCGGCCCTAGGATCACCCCTCCACTTT. The chain employs TRBV5-1 and TRBJ1-6; D unresolved. The CDR3 has 14 amino acids. Trimming took 4 bases from V and 10 from J, leaving 15 bases between them. In germline, CDR1 is SGHRS, CDR2 YFSETQ.

V and J are TRBV25-1 and TRBJ2-7, with D maybe TRBD1 (5 bases). Per germline, CDR1 MGHDK and CDR2 SYGVNS. V lost 0 bases to trimming and J lost 2 bases, with 8 bases between them. CDR3 size: 14 residues. The CDR3 DNA follows: TGTGCCAGCAGTGAATATACAGGAACCTACGAGCAGTACTTC. Translated, it gives CASSEYTGTYEQYF.

This clone was seen more than once but under ten times. The chain links TRBV27 to TRBJ1-1, with D maybe TRBD1 (6 bases). This CDR3 has 13 amino acids. Trimming cost V 6 bases and J 1 base, with 9 bases left between them. Germline V lookup: CDR1 MNHEY, CDR2 SMNVEV (reference sequence). The CDR3 nucleotides read TGTGCCAGCAGGAAGACAGGGAACACTGAAGCTTTCTTT. Encoded protein: CASRKTGNTEAFF.

V usage is TRBV7-3 and J usage is TRBJ1-2, with 8 bases lining up with TRBD1. V was pared by 6 bases and J by 8 bases, with 14 bases of the junction left unmatched. Germline-derived CDR1 and CDR2 are SGHTA and FQGTGA. This CDR3 has 15 residues. DNA for the CDR3: TGTGCCAGCAGGGCCCCCGGGACAGGAGGAGGAGGCTACACCTTC. As protein: CASRAPGTGGGGYTF.